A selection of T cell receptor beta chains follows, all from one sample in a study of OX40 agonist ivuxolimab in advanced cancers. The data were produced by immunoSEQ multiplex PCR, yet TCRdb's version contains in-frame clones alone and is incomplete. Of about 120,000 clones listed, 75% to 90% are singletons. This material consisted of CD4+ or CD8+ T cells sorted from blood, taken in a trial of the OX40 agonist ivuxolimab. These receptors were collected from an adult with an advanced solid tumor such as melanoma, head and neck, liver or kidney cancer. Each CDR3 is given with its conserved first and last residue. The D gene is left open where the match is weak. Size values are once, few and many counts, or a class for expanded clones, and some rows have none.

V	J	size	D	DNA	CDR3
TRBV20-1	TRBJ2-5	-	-	TGCAGTGCTGAGGGTGAGACCCAGTACTTC	CSAEGETQYF
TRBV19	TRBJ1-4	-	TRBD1	TGTGCCAGTAGCCCGACAGGGATCCTTGAAAAACTGTTTTTT	CASSPTGILEKLFF
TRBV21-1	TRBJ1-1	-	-	TGTGCCAGCAGCCCAGGGACCGGAGGGGCTGAAGCTTTCTTT	CASSPGTGGAEAFF
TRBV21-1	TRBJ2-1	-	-	TGTGCCAGCAGCAGATGGACGCTAGCGGGGGCTAAGTACAATGAGCAGTTCTTC	CASSRWTLAGAKYNEQFF
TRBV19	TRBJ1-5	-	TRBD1	TGTGCCAGTACTAGAGGACAGGGCAATAGCAATCAGCCCCAGCATTTT	CASTRGQGNSNQPQHF
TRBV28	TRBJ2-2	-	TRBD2	TGTGCCAGCAGTGCCGGGGGGGCGAACACCGGGGAGCTGTTTTTT	CASSAGGANTGELFF
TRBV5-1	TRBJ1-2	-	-	TGCGCCAGCAGCTTGGATCAGACAACCTATGGCTACACCTTC	CASSLDQTTYGYTF
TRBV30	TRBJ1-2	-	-	TGTGCCTGGAGCGACAGTCATAATGGCTACACCTTC	CAWSDSHNGYTF
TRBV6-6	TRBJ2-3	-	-	TGTGCCAGCAGTTTCGCAGGAGATACGCAGTATTTT	CASSFAGDTQYF
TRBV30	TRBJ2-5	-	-	TGTGCCTGGAGTTCACCGGAGGCAAGCCAAGAGACCCAGTACTTC	CAWSSPEASQETQYF
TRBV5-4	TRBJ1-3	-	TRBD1	TGTGCCAGCAGCTTGGGACAGGGTCCTGGAAACACCATATATTTT	CASSLGQGPGNTIYF
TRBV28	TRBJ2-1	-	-	TGTGCCAGCAGTTTGCGGAAAGAGCAGTTCTTC	CASSLRKEQFF
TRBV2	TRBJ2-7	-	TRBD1	TGTGCCAGCAGTGGGGGGACAGGTAACTACGAGCAGTACTTC	CASSGGTGNYEQYF
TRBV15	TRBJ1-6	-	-	TGTGCCACCAGCAGAGCCAAGGGAGGTAATTCACCCCTCCACTTT	CATSRAKGGNSPLHF
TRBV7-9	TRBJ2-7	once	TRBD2	TGTGCCAGCAGCTTAAGCGGGGGAAGCTCCTACGAGCAGTACTTC	CASSLSGGSSYEQYF
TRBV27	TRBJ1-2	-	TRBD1	TGTGCCAGCAGTTTCCGGGACAGCCTATATGGCTACACCTTC	CASSFRDSLYGYTF
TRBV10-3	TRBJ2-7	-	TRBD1	TGTGCCATCAGGGGAACAGGGGGCATTAACGAGCAGTACTTC	CAIRGTGGINEQYF
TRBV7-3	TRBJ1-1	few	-	TGTGCCAGCAGCTTAACTTTGACGGACACTGAAGCTTTCTTT	CASSLTLTDTEAFF
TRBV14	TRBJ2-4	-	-	TGTGCCAGCAGCCAAGGTTCTCGGGCAGGGGAAAACATTCAGTACTTC	CASSQGSRAGENIQYF
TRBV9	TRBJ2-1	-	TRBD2	TGTGCCAGCAGCTGGGGGGGTAACTCCTACAATGAGCAGTTCTTC	CASSWGGNSYNEQFF
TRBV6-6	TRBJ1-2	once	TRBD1	TGTGCCAGCAGTTACCGGGACAGGGATGGCTACACCTTC	CASSYRDRDGYTF
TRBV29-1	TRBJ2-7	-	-	TGCAGCGTTGGGGTATCCGGGGGCAAATACGAGCAGTACTTC	CSVGVSGGKYEQYF
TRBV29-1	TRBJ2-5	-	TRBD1	TGCAGCGTTGAAAATGGACAGGGCGAGACCCAGTACTTC	CSVENGQGETQYF
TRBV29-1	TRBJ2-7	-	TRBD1	TGCAGCGCAAGGACAGGGCCGGGCTCCTACGAGCAGTACTTC	CSARTGPGSYEQYF
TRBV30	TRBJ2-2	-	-	TGTGCCTGGAGTCCATCCGGGGGTGCCGGGGAGCTGTTTTTT	CAWSPSGGAGELFF
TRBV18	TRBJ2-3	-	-	TGTGCCAGCTCACCACCGCGACTAGGGGGGGGAGATACGCAGTATTTT	CASSPPRLGGGDTQYF
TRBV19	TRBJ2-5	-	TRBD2	TGTGCCAGTAGTACCGGGGGGGGAGAAGAGACCCAGTACTTC	CASSTGGGEETQYF
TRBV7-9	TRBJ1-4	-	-	TGTGCCAGCACCGACGGTGGCGCAACTAATGAAAAACTGTTTTTT	CASTDGGATNEKLFF
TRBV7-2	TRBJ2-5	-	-	TGTGCCAGCAGCTCAAAAGAGACCCAGTACTTC	CASSSKETQYF
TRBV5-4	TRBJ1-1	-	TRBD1	TGTGCCAGCAGCCAGGTGACAGGGGGTTACGGCACTGAAGCTTTCTTT	CASSQVTGGYGTEAFF
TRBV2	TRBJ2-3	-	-	TGTGCCAGCGCACCCAGGGGAAACTCGGGAGATACGCAGTATTTT	CASAPRGNSGDTQYF
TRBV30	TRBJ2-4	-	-	TGTGCCTGGATGGCCGGGGGCGGGAACATTCAGTACTTC	CAWMAGGGNIQYF
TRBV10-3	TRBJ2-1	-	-	TGTGCCATCAGTGAGAGGGATGGTAACAATGAGCAGTTCTTC	CAISERDGNNEQFF
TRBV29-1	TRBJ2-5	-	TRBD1	TGCAGCGTACGGGACAGGGGTGTTGCGGAGACCCAGTACTTC	CSVRDRGVAETQYF
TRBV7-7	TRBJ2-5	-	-	TGTGCCAGCTCAGCTTCCCCCCGAGGGGAGACCCAGTACTTC	CASSASPRGETQYF
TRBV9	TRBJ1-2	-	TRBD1	TGTGCCAGCAGCGCTGGACAGGGGTACTATGGCTACACCTTC	CASSAGQGYYGYTF
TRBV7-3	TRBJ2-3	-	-	TGTGCCAGCAGCCTTGTCGGGGCGTACACAGATACGCAGTATTTT	CASSLVGAYTDTQYF
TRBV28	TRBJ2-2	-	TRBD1	TGTGCCAGCAGTTCCGGGACAGGGAACACCGGGGAGCTGTTTTTT	CASSSGTGNTGELFF
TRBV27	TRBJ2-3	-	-	TGTGCCAGCAGGCGACAGGACACAGATACGCAGTATTTT	CASRRQDTDTQYF
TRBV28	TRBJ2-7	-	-	TGTGCCAGCGCAGGACAATTGGAAGAGCAGTACTTC	CASAGQLEEQYF
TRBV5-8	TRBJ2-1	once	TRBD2	TGTGCCAGCAGTTACGGTAGCGGGAGACTCTCCTACAATGAGCAGTTCTTC	CASSYGSGRLSYNEQFF
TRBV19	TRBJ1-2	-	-	TGTGCCAGTTCCGAGGGGATCCTGGGATTTGTCGATGGCTACACCTTC	CASSEGILGFVDGYTF
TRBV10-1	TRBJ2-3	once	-	TGCGCCAGCTCCCCCTCACTAGGATCGACAGATACGCAGTATTTT	CASSPSLGSTDTQYF
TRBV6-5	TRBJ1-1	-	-	TGTGCCAGCAGTGTCCCGGGACAAAACACTGAAGCTTTCTTT	CASSVPGQNTEAFF
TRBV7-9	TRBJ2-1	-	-	TGTGCCAGCAGCCTAGGGTCTCCTACGGGCGATGAGCAGTTCTTC	CASSLGSPTGDEQFF
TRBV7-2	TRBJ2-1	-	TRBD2	TGTGCCAGCAGCTCAAGCGGGGGCGCGGGTTGGAATGAGCAGTTCTTC	CASSSSGGAGWNEQFF
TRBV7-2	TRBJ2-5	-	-	TGTGCCAGCAGCTCAAGTAGGAGTCAAGAGACCCAGTACTTC	CASSSSRSQETQYF